This TCR beta chain emerged from a study of response to subunit inactivated influenza vaccine. Whole-study results and caveats: Researchers suggested that each seasonal influenza vaccination recruits few new T cells.

The CDR3 is made up of 13 amino acids. The V end was cut by 3 bases, the J end by 2 bases, with 6 bases between. The germline V gene has CDR1 SGHKS and CDR2 YYEKEE (reference sequence). TCRdb re-called the RT-PCR reads with MiXCR, one entry per CDR3 protein. The sample has about 240,000 distinct CDR3 sequences, 10% to 15% seen once. This clonotype was detected only a few times. The antigen is unknown. The sequences come from non-naive T cells sorted from PBMCs, collected around two weeks before vaccination. The source is a man aged 50 or older who received an inactivated influenza vaccine. This rearrangement joins TRBV5-5 to TRBJ2-4; D not resolved. The CDR3 DNA reads as TGTGCCAGCAGCTCCGACACCAAAAACATTCAGTACTTC. This gives the protein CASSSDTKNIQYF.